The present T cell receptor beta chain was sequenced within a study of T cells in Graves' hyperthyroidism and ophthalmopathy. Amplification yielded TCR beta CDR3 regions, with RNA transcripts as the source. The HTBI primer set was used in a first-round RT-PCR of the TCR CDR3. In TCRdb, the multiplex PCR reads were re-called with MiXCR into one record per CDR3 protein. The profile shows 700,000 to 950,000 distinct CDR3 sequences, 35% of them singletons. CDR1 is SGHTA and CDR2 is FQGNSA in the germline V gene. V gave up 4 bases and J gave up 0 bases, with 19 bases separating them. The CDR3 runs 19 residues.

The sequencing sample was made of blood. The chain has TRBV7-2 and TRBJ1-6; no clear D gene. The clonotype was recovered from a middle-aged woman with Graves' hyperthyroidism. Here the CDR3 DNA reads TGTGCCAGCAGCTCAGGAGGGAGGGTCATTAGCTCCTATAATTCACCCCTCCACTTT. It codes for CASSSGGRVISSYNSPLHF.